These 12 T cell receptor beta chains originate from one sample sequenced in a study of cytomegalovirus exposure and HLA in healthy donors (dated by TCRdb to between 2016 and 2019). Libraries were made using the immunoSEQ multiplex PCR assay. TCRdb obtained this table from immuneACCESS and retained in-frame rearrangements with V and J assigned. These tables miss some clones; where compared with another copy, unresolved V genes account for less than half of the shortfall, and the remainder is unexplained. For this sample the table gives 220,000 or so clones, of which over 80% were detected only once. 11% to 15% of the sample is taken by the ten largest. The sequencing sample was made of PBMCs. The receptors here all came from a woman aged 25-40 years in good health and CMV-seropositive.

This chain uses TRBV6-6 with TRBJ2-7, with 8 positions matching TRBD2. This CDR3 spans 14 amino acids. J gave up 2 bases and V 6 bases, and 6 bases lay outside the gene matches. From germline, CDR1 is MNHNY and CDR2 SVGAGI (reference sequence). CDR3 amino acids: CASRETSGTYEQYF. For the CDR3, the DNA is TGTGCCAGCAGAGAAACTAGCGGTACCTACGAGCAGTACTTC.

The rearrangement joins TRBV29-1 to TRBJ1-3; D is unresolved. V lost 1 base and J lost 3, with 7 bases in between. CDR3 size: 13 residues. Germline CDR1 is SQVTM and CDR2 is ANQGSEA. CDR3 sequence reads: CSVEGSRGNTIYF. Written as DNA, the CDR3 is TGCAGCGTTGAAGGTTCCCGTGGAAACACCATATATTTT.

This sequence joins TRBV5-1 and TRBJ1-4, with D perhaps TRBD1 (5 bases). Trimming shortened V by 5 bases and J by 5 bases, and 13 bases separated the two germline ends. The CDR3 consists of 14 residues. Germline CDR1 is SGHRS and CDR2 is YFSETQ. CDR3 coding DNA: TGCGCCAGCAGGGGTTTTGGGGGAAATGAAAAACTGTTTTTT. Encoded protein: CASRGFGGNEKLFF.

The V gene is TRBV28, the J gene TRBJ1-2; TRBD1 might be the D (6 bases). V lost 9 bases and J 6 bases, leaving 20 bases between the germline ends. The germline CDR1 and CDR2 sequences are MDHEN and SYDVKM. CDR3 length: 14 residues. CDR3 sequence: CASYQSGGANGYTF. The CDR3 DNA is TGTGCCAGTTACCAAAGCGGGGGCGCGAATGGCTACACCTTC.

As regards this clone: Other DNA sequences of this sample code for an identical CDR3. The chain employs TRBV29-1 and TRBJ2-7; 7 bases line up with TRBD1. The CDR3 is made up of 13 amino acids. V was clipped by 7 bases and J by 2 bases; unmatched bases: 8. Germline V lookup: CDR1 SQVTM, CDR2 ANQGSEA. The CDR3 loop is CSARGGRTYEQYF. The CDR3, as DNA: TGCAGCGCCAGAGGGGGCAGAACCTACGAGCAGTACTTC.

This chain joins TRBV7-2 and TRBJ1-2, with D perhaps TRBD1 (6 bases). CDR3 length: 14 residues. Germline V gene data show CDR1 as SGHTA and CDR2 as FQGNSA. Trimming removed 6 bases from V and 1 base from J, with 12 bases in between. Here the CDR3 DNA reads TGTGCCAGCAGTCTGGACAGCCTTAACTATGGCTACACCTTC. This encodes CASSLDSLNYGYTF.

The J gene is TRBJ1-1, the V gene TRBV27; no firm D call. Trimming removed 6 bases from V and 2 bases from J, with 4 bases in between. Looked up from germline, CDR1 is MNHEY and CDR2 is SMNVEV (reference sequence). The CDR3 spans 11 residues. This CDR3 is CASRTNTEAFF. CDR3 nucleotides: TGTGCCAGCAGGACAAACACTGAAGCTTTCTTT.

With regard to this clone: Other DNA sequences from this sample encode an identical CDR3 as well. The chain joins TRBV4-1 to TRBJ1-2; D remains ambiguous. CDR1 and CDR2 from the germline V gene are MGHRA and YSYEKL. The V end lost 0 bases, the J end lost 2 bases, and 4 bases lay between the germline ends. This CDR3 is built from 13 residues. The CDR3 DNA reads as TGCGCCAGCAGCCAAGAGCAAAACTATGGCTACACCTTC. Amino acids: CASSQEQNYGYTF.

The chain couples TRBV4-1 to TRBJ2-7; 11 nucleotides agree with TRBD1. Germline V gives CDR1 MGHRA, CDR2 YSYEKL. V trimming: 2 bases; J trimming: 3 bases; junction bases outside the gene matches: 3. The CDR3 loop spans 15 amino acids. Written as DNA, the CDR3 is TGCGCCAGCAGCCAAACCGGGACAGGGGGCTACGAGCAGTACTTC. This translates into CASSQTGTGGYEQYF.

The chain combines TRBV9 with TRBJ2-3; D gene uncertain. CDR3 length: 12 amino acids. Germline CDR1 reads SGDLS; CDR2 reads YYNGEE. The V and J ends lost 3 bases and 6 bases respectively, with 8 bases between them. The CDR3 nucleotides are TGTGCCAGCAGCGCAGAGGCGGATACGCAGTATTTT. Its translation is CASSAEADTQYF.

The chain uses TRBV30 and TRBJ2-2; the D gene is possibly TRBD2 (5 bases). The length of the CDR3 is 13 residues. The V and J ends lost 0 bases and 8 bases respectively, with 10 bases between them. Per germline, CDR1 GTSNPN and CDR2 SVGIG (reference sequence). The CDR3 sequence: CAWSVEGSGELFF. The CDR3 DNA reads TGTGCCTGGAGTGTAGAGGGCTCGGGGGAGCTGTTTTTT.

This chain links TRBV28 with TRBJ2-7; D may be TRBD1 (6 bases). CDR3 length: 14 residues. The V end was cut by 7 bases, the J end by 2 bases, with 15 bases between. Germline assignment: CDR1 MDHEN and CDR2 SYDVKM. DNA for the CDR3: TGTGCCAGCAAATTGAGGGGGAATCCCTACGAGCAGTACTTC. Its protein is CASKLRGNPYEQYF.